These 28 T cell receptor beta chains were sequenced from one sample in a study of T cell responses to AZD1222 COVID-19 vaccine. The method was immunoSEQ multiplex PCR; TCRdb's version includes in-frame clones alone and lacks a portion of them. The sample has roughly 150,000 clones, around 91% seen once; the top ten hold roughly 4.7%. Specimen: peripheral blood, collected on day 0 of AZD1222 vaccination. The source is an adult in good health.

V and J are TRBV5-1 and TRBJ1-6; 8 bases are a match to TRBD1. CDR1 is SGHRS and CDR2 is YFSETQ in the germline V gene. The junction had 3 bases not matched to a gene; V was cut back by 0 bases and J by 7 bases. The length of the CDR3 is 15 residues. CDR3 loop: CASSLGQGANSPLHF. The CDR3 DNA follows: TGCGCCAGCAGCTTGGGGCAGGGGGCGAATTCACCCCTCCACTTT. The full variable domain, its missing parts supplied by reference TRBV5-1 and TRBJ1-6, is KAGVTQTPRYLIKTRGQQVTLSCSPISGHRSVSWYQQTPGQGLQFLFEYFSETQRNKGNFPGRFSGRQFSNSRSEMNVSTLELGDSALYLCASSLGQGANSPLHFGNGTRLTVT.

This chain links TRBV28 with TRBJ1-2; 8 bases fit TRBD1. The germline gives CDR1 MDHEN, CDR2 SYDVKM. The CDR3 covers 15 residues. V lost 9 bases, J lost 2 bases, and 11 bases stayed unmatched. CDR3 amino acids: CASIITTGGNYGYTF. CDR3 coding DNA: TGTGCCAGTATTATAACTACAGGGGGAAACTATGGCTACACCTTC.

This chain uses TRBV13 with TRBJ1-2, with 8 bases fitting TRBD1. Unmatched junction bases numbered 7, after V lost 2 bases and J lost 2 bases. This CDR3 is built from 16 residues. Germline values: CDR1 PRHDT, CDR2 FYEKMQ (reference sequence). In nucleotides, the CDR3 is TGTGCCAGCAGCTTAACAGGACAGGGTCGGAACTATGGCTACACCTTC. As protein: CASSLTGQGRNYGYTF.

This clone has only a few counts. The CDR3 spells CASRRTGTGGSNQPQHF. CDR3 coding DNA: TGTGCCAGCAGGCGAACAGGAACCGGGGGAAGCAATCAGCCCCAGCATTTT. The chain couples TRBV6-6 to TRBJ1-5; a weak D match, TRBD1 (5 bases). Germline CDR1 and CDR2: MNHNY and SVGAGI (reference sequence). The CDR3 covers 17 residues. V was cut by 6 bases and J by 1 base, with 19 bases left in between.

CDR3 sequence reads: CASSLRDRQETQYF. The CDR3 DNA follows: TGTGCCAGCAGCCTCCGGGACAGACAAGAGACCCAGTACTTC. V gene TRBV4-2 combines with J gene TRBJ2-5, with TRBD1 matching over 7 bases. The germline gives CDR1 LGHNA, CDR2 YNFKEQ. CDR3 length equals 14 residues. The ends lost 4 bases at V and 2 bases at J; junction bases unmatched: 4.

The rearrangement uses TRBV7-8 and TRBJ2-1, with TRBD2 matching 7 bases. CDR3 size: 15 residues. The V gene end was trimmed by 6 bases and the J gene end by 1 base; junction bases not matched to a gene: 6. Germline loops: CDR1 SGHVS, CDR2 FQNEAQ. As DNA, the CDR3 is TGTGCCAGCAGTTTCAGGGAGGGGTCCTACAATGAGCAGTTCTTC. This sequence encodes CASSFREGSYNEQFF.

The chain links TRBV7-6 to TRBJ1-4; 9 nucleotides agree with TRBD1. Germline trimming cut 3 bases from V and 7 bases from J; bases unmatched to any gene: 0. The CDR3 totals 13 residues. CDR1 and CDR2 (germline): SGHVS, FNYEAQ. The CDR3 reads CASSLDRGEKLFF. DNA of the CDR3: TGTGCCAGCAGCTTGGACAGGGGTGAAAAACTGTTTTTT.

The chain has TRBV27 and TRBJ2-1, with D perhaps matching TRBD1 or TRBD2 (5 bases each). The V gene lost 6 bases and the J gene lost 8 bases, with 17 bases spanning the gap. The CDR3 is 14 residues long. Germline V gene sequence: CDR1 MNHEY, CDR2 SMNVEV (reference sequence). The CDR3: CASSPLRGDDEQFF. The CDR3 DNA reads TGTGCCAGCAGCCCCCTTCGAGGGGACGATGAGCAGTTCTTC.

V gene TRBV18 combines with J gene TRBJ2-7, with 7 bases aligning to TRBD1. Germline values: CDR1 KGHSH, CDR2 LQKENI. This CDR3 is built from 16 residues. V gave up 6 bases and J gave up 1 base; unmatched junction bases: 12. The CDR3 bases are TGTGCCAGCTCCCCCACGAGAGGACAGGCGTCCTACGAGCAGTACTTC. Its translation: CASSPTRGQASYEQYF.

The genes are TRBV19 and TRBJ2-6; weak D call: TRBD1 (5 bases). Germline values: CDR1 LNHDA, CDR2 SQIVND (reference sequence). The V and J ends lost 7 bases and 0 bases respectively, with 16 bases between them. The CDR3 covers 17 residues. CDR3 protein: CASNKYGHNSGANVLTF. The CDR3 DNA reads as TGTGCCAGTAATAAGTACGGACACAACTCTGGGGCCAACGTCCTGACTTTC.

CDR3 sequence reads: CASSPPEIAGPKNEQFF. CDR3 DNA sequence: TGTGCCAGCTCACCCCCAGAGATAGCGGGCCCTAAAAATGAGCAGTTCTTC. The V gene is TRBV18, the J gene TRBJ2-1; TRBD2 matches 7 bases. After removal of 3 bases from V and 7 bases from J, the junction contained 15 bases not matched to a gene. Germline assignment: CDR1 KGHSH and CDR2 LQKENI. The length of the CDR3 is 17 residues.

The J gene is TRBJ1-1, the V gene TRBV7-9, with TRBD1 identical over 7 bases. Unmatched junction bases numbered 3, after V lost 6 bases and J lost 5 bases. CDR1 SEHNR and CDR2 FQNEAQ come from the germline V gene (reference sequence). The CDR3 runs to 12 residues. Written as DNA, the CDR3 is TGTGCCAGCAGACTACAGGGGACTGAAGCTTTCTTT. Translated: CASRLQGTEAFF.

The chain employs TRBV23-1 and TRBJ1-1; 9 positions agree with TRBD1. TRBV23-1 qualifies as an ORF whose function is uncertain. The junction had 6 bases not matched to a gene; V was cut back by 0 bases and J by 1 base. CDR3 length: 17 residues. As DNA, the CDR3 is TGCGCCAGCAGTCAATCGAGGACGGGACAGGGGAACACTGAAGCTTTCTTT. Its protein is CASSQSRTGQGNTEAFF.

The gene calls are TRBV4-2 and TRBJ2-3; D may be TRBD1 or TRBD2 (5 bases each). Germline V gene lookup returns CDR1 LGHNA and CDR2 YNFKEQ. The CDR3 length is 15 residues. The V gene lost 1 base and the J gene lost 5 bases, with 13 bases spanning the gap. The CDR3 sequence: CASSQARQRLDTQYF. The CDR3 bases are TGTGCCAGCAGCCAAGCAAGACAGCGGTTAGATACGCAGTATTTT.

The gene calls are TRBV24-1 and TRBJ2-2; D may correspond to TRBD1 or TRBD2 (6 bases each). Looked up from germline, CDR1 is KGHDR and CDR2 is SFDVKD. The V end lost 3 bases, the J end lost 3 bases, and 10 bases lay between the germline ends. The CDR3 loop spans 15 amino acids. The CDR3 is CATSDPGEDTGELFF. The CDR3, as DNA: TGTGCCACCAGTGATCCAGGGGAGGACACCGGGGAGCTGTTTTTT.

This chain uses TRBV7-9 with TRBJ1-1; possibly TRBD1 for D (6 bases). The CDR3 contains 15 residues. V was clipped by 5 bases and J by 6 bases, with 19 bases between them. Germline V gene lookup returns CDR1 SEHNR and CDR2 FQNEAQ (reference sequence). The CDR3 loop reads CASSPWTAEGAEAFF. CDR3 nucleotides: TGTGCCAGCAGCCCGTGGACAGCCGAAGGCGCTGAAGCTTTCTTT.

The V and J genes are TRBV7-4 and TRBJ2-1; D is undetermined. CDR1 and CDR2 (germline): SGHVT, SQSDAQ. The CDR3 runs to 16 residues. V was trimmed by 5 bases and J by 5 bases, leaving 19 bases between them. CDR3 residues: CASSMPSRPLNNEQFF. The CDR3 DNA is TGTGCCAGCAGCATGCCTTCTAGACCCCTAAACAATGAGCAGTTCTTC.

The chain combines TRBV28 with TRBJ1-4; 10 bases are shared with TRBD1. The V and J ends lost 8 bases and 10 bases, in that order; junction bases with no gene match: 7. This CDR3 has 13 residues. The V gene's germline CDR1 is MDHEN and CDR2 SYDVKM. The CDR3 is CASEDRGGGKLFF. CDR3 in DNA: TGTGCCAGCGAGGACAGGGGGGGAGGAAAACTGTTTTTT.

J is TRBJ2-3 and V is TRBV28; D call uncertain. CDR3 length equals 15 residues. In germline, CDR1 is MDHEN, CDR2 SYDVKM. V lost 1 base and J 5 bases, leaving 13 bases between the germline ends. CDR3 sequence reads: CASSLSGVTQDTQYF. For the CDR3, the DNA is TGTGCCAGCAGTTTATCTGGAGTCACGCAAGATACGCAGTATTTT.

The chain recombines TRBV6-5 with TRBJ1-6; D gene ambiguous. The CDR3 has 15 amino acids. Deletions cut 6 bases from V and 6 bases from J, with 15 bases between. CDR1 is MNHEY and CDR2 is SVGAGI in the germline V gene. CDR3 in amino acids: CASSASGRPNSPLHF. The DNA for the CDR3 is TGTGCCAGCAGCGCCAGCGGGCGGCCTAATTCACCCCTCCACTTT.

The chain is built from TRBV6-1 and TRBJ1-1; D ambiguous. Trimming stripped 5 bases from V and 2 bases from J, with 9 bases between. This CDR3 region has 13 residues. Per the germline V gene, CDR1 is MNHNS and CDR2 is SASEGT. CDR3 bases: TGTGCCAGCAGTTCCCGAGGCAACACTGAAGCTTTCTTT. Protein product: CASSSRGNTEAFF.

This chain joins TRBV4-1 and TRBJ2-7; 10 nucleotides match TRBD2. V trimming: 3 bases; J trimming: 6 bases; junction bases outside the gene matches: 2. There are 13 residues in the CDR3. Germline V gives CDR1 MGHRA, CDR2 YSYEKL. The DNA of the CDR3 is TGCGCCAGCAGCCAGGGACTAGCGACCGAGCAGTACTTC. Residues: CASSQGLATEQYF.

The rearrangement joins TRBV4-3 to TRBJ2-1, with D perhaps TRBD2 (5 bases). The germline V and J ends were trimmed by 0 bases and 7 bases, with 13 bases remaining between them. In germline, CDR1 is LGHNA, CDR2 YSLEER. The CDR3 sequence is 15 residues long. CDR3 protein: CASSQDAREFNEQFF. The CDR3 region has the DNA TGCGCCAGCAGCCAAGACGCGAGGGAGTTTAATGAGCAGTTCTTC.

The rearrangement uses TRBV3-1 (or the pseudogene TRBV3-2) and TRBJ2-7; 8 bases agree with TRBD1. J lost 2 bases, V lost 0 bases, and 6 bases had no gene match. The CDR3 sequence is 16 residues long. The V gene's germline CDR1 is LGHDT and CDR2 YNNKEL (reference sequence). CDR3 nucleotides: TGTGCCAGCAGCCAAGAGAAAGCGGACAGGGCCTACGAGCAGTACTTC. It encodes CASSQEKADRAYEQYF.

V is TRBV6-2 or TRBV6-3 and J is TRBJ2-1; 8 nucleotides align to TRBD2. V gave up 4 bases and J gave up 0 bases; unmatched junction bases: 8. The CDR3 loop spans 17 amino acids. Germline values: CDR1 MNHEY, CDR2 SVGEGT. The CDR3 region is CASSSFGGLGSYNEQFF. CDR3 nucleotides: TGTGCCAGCAGTTCGTTCGGGGGACTAGGCTCCTACAATGAGCAGTTCTTC.

This clone is a singleton in its sample. The chain combines TRBV6-2 or TRBV6-3 with TRBJ1-2, with D uncertain. The germline gives CDR1 MNHEY, CDR2 SVGEGT. This CDR3 has 13 amino acids. The V end lost 6 bases, the J end lost 4 bases, and 12 bases lay between the germline ends. For the CDR3, the DNA is TGTGCCAGCAGCCAACTAGGCGCCTATGGCTACACCTTC. Protein: CASSQLGAYGYTF.

This rearrangement joins TRBV3-1 (or the pseudogene TRBV3-2) to TRBJ1-5; D is undetermined. The CDR3 has 15 residues. Germline V CDR1 and CDR2: LGHDT, YNNKEL (reference sequence). V dropped 0 bases and J dropped 8 bases, with 14 bases sitting between them. CDR3 sequence: CASSQDRSAAEPQHF. CDR3 sequence (DNA): TGTGCCAGCAGCCAAGATCGGTCCGCCGCGGAGCCCCAGCATTTT.

This clone has a single count. The J gene is TRBJ2-2, the V gene TRBV2, with 8 nucleotides matching TRBD1. This CDR3 spans 15 amino acids. After removal of 7 bases from V and 8 bases from J, the junction contained 12 bases not matched to a gene. The V gene's germline CDR1 is SNHLY and CDR2 FYNNEI. The CDR3 coding sequence is TGTGCCAGCAACAAGGCCAGGGGGCGGGCGGGGGAGCTGTTTTTT. Amino acid sequence: CASNKARGRAGELFF.